These 20 T cell receptor beta chains share one sample of origin, sequenced in a study of Ad26.COV2.S vaccination and SARS-CoV-2 variants. The repertoire was sequenced with immunoSEQ multiplex PCR; TCRdb's copy has only in-frame clones and lacks some. The repertoire has some 180,000 clones, around 88% of them found once; the top ten carry over 4.5%. The sequencing here drew on peripheral blood, taken after recovery from COVID-19. The receptors were gathered from a human donor who had recovered from COVID-19.

The rearrangement links TRBV19 to TRBJ2-5; D may be TRBD1 (6 bases). This CDR3 has 15 residues. V was cut by 6 bases and J by 7 bases, with 21 bases left in between. The germline V gene has CDR1 LNHDA and CDR2 SQIVND (reference sequence). CDR3 sequence reads: CASRSGQNVEGTQYF. As DNA, the CDR3 is TGTGCCAGTAGGTCCGGACAGAACGTCGAGGGGACCCAGTACTTC.

The chain uses TRBV7-8 and TRBJ2-3; 11 bases agree with TRBD2. The CDR3 is 16 residues long. V gave up 4 bases and J gave up 6 bases; unmatched junction bases: 9. Germline V lookup: CDR1 SGHVS, CDR2 FQNEAQ. CDR3 DNA: TGTGCCAGCAGCTCCGGACTAGCGGGTTCCCGGGATACGCAGTATTTT. Its translation is CASSSGLAGSRDTQYF. The entire variable domain, with the rest obtained from reference TRBV7-8 and TRBJ2-3, is as follows: GAGVSQSPRYKVAKRGQDVALRCDPISGHVSLFWYQQALGQGPEFLTYFQNEAQLDKSGLPSDRFFAERPEGSVSTLKIQRTQQEDSAVYLCASSSGLAGSRDTQYFGPGTRLTVL.

The V call is TRBV4-2, the J call TRBJ2-3; D perhaps matches TRBD1 (5 bases). Trimming pared 1 base from V and 2 bases from J, leaving 10 bases between. CDR3 length: 15 residues. Looked up from germline, CDR1 is LGHNA and CDR2 is YNFKEQ. The CDR3 DNA is TGTGCCAGCAGCCAAGCAGCAGGGTACACAGATACGCAGTATTTT. This codes for CASSQAAGYTDTQYF.

V usage is TRBV3-1 (or the pseudogene TRBV3-2) and J usage is TRBJ1-2; TRBD1 agrees at 8 bases. Germline CDR1 is LGHDT and CDR2 is YNNKEL (reference sequence). J lost 8 bases, V lost 6 bases, and 20 bases had no gene match. This CDR3 is built from 17 residues. The CDR3 coding sequence is TGTGCCAGCAGTCACGACAGGGGCGCCTCCGGTTTGAGGGGCTACACCTTC. Amino acid sequence: CASSHDRGASGLRGYTF.

The rearrangement links TRBV7-9 to TRBJ2-7, with 7 nucleotides matching TRBD1. V lost 3 bases, J lost 2 bases, and 13 bases stayed unmatched. Germline V lookup: CDR1 SEHNR, CDR2 FQNEAQ (reference sequence). The CDR3 is 17 amino acids. The CDR3 reads CASSFVGLGQTAYEQYF. The CDR3 DNA reads TGTGCCAGCAGCTTTGTGGGTTTGGGACAGACAGCCTACGAGCAGTACTTC.

The chain combines TRBV4-1 with TRBJ2-2; 9 bases agree with TRBD2. Germline CDR1 and CDR2: MGHRA and YSYEKL. This CDR3 contains 18 residues. The V segment lost 0 bases and the J segment 2 bases; nucleotides outside the gene matches: 7. The CDR3 nucleotides are TGCGCCAGCAGCCAAGATGGGCTAGCGGGGAGTAACACCGGGGAGCTGTTTTTT. Amino acids: CASSQDGLAGSNTGELFF.

The rearrangement links TRBV7-3 to TRBJ2-1; 9 nucleotides agree with TRBD2. The CDR3 spans 15 residues. J lost 8 bases, V lost 3 bases, and 8 bases had no gene match. From germline, CDR1 is SGHTA and CDR2 FQGTGA. This chain's CDR3 is CASSFRSGRLDEQFF. CDR3 coding DNA: TGTGCCAGCAGCTTTAGGAGCGGGAGGCTCGATGAGCAGTTCTTC.

The rearrangement uses TRBV15 and TRBJ2-4; D gene ambiguous. The V gene's germline CDR1 is LNHNV and CDR2 YYDKDF (reference sequence). The CDR3 covers 15 residues. Trimming took off 3 bases at V and 1 base at J, with 10 bases between the two ends. In DNA, the CDR3 is TGTGCCACCAGCAGTTCGACACCTGCCAAAAACATTCAGTACTTC. This translates into CATSSSTPAKNIQYF.

The J gene is TRBJ2-7, the V gene TRBV11-3; TRBD1 matches 7 bases. The J segment lost 1 base and the V segment lost 5 bases, leaving 8 bases of the junction unmatched. Germline values: CDR1 SGHNT, CDR2 YENEEA. There are 15 residues in the CDR3. The CDR3 DNA follows: TGTGCCAGCAGCCCTCGGACAGGTCCTTCCTACGAGCAGTACTTC. Its translation: CASSPRTGPSYEQYF. The entire variable domain, with the rest obtained from reference TRBV11-3 and TRBJ2-7, is as follows: EAGVVQSPRYKIIEKKQPVAFWCNPISGHNTLYWYLQNLGQGPELLIRYENEEAVDDSQLPKDRFSAERLKGVDSTLKIQPAELGDSAVYLCASSPRTGPSYEQYFGPGTRLTVT.

This rearrangement joins TRBV18 to TRBJ1-1; 10 positions match TRBD1. CDR1 and CDR2 from the germline V gene are KGHSH and LQKENI. The CDR3 loop spans 16 amino acids. V lost 2 bases and J lost 3; bases outside the gene matches: 6. The CDR3, as DNA: TGTGCCAGCTCACCAAAGGACAGGGGGAGTTACACTGAAGCTTTCTTT. This gives the protein CASSPKDRGSYTEAFF.

The chain employs TRBV27 and TRBJ1-1; tentatively, D is TRBD1 (5 bases). Germline CDR1 MNHEY, CDR2 SMNVEV (reference sequence). This CDR3 is 13 amino acids long. Trimming shortened V by 10 bases and J by 3 bases, and 15 bases separated the two germline ends. CDR3: CATREGPYTEAFF. CDR3 in DNA: TGTGCCACCAGGGAGGGGCCCTACACTGAAGCTTTCTTT.

This rearrangement joins TRBV6-5 to TRBJ1-2; 9 nucleotides line up with TRBD1. V lost 6 bases and J lost 7; bases outside the gene matches: 9. The germline V gene has CDR1 MNHEY and CDR2 SVGAGI. This CDR3 region has 14 residues. CDR3 coding DNA: TGTGCCAGCAGCCCCGGGACAGGGATCCGTGGCTACACCTTC. This gives the protein CASSPGTGIRGYTF.

The rearrangement uses TRBV5-6 and TRBJ2-1; 9 bases are shared with TRBD1. CDR3 length equals 14 residues. Per germline, CDR1 SGHDT and CDR2 YYEEEE. V trimming: 4 bases; J trimming: 10 bases; junction bases outside the gene matches: 9. This CDR3 reads CASSELGQGGEQFF. For the CDR3, the DNA is TGTGCCAGCAGCGAGCTGGGACAGGGTGGGGAGCAGTTCTTC.

This clone was recorded only once. This chain uses TRBV9 with TRBJ1-4; 8 bases are shared with TRBD1. Germline CDR1 and CDR2: SGDLS and YYNGEE. This CDR3 is built from 15 residues. V gave up 4 bases and J gave up 6 bases; unmatched junction bases: 8. In DNA, the CDR3 is TGTGCCAGCAGCTCCCGGACAGGGAGGGATGAAAAACTGTTTTTT. This sequence encodes CASSSRTGRDEKLFF.

The chain couples TRBV7-8 to TRBJ2-2; D is ambiguous. With 3 bases removed from V and 1 base from J, the gap between germline ends came to 12 bases. The germline gives CDR1 SGHVS, CDR2 FQNEAQ. The CDR3 contains 16 residues. CDR3 protein: CASSFLVGQNTGELFF. The CDR3 nucleotides read TGTGCCAGCAGCTTTTTGGTCGGGCAGAACACCGGGGAGCTGTTTTTT.

V usage is TRBV7-2 and J usage is TRBJ2-5; D possibly corresponds to TRBD1 (7 bases). Trimming removed 5 bases at V and 5 bases at J, with 15 bases between. The CDR3 covers 14 residues. CDR1 is SGHTA, CDR2 FQGNSA, per germline. CDR3 nucleotide sequence: TGTGCCAGCAGCCCATCAGGGGGAGGTGAGACCCAGTACTTC. This gives the protein CASSPSGGGETQYF.

The chain uses TRBV15 and TRBJ1-1; D gene uncertain. Germline CDR1 and CDR2: LNHNV and YYDKDF (reference sequence). Trimming removed 1 base at V and 6 bases at J, with 12 bases between. This CDR3 region has 14 residues. The CDR3 here is CATSRVRVNPEAFF. In DNA form, the CDR3 reads TGTGCCACCAGCAGAGTGAGAGTCAACCCTGAAGCTTTCTTT.

The V gene is TRBV19, the J gene TRBJ1-2; possibly TRBD1 for D (6 bases). CDR3 length: 13 amino acids. CDR1 LNHDA and CDR2 SQIVND come from the germline V gene (reference sequence). Trimming shortened V by 5 bases and J by 3 bases, and 10 bases separated the two germline ends. The CDR3 DNA reads as TGTGCCAGTAGTCGGGACACGGACTATGGCTACACCTTC. Translation gives CASSRDTDYGYTF.

This chain links TRBV7-2 with TRBJ2-3; D unresolved. V was clipped by 1 base and J by 5 bases, with 7 bases between them. Per the germline V gene, CDR1 is SGHTA and CDR2 is FQGNSA. The length of the CDR3 is 13 residues. The CDR3 nucleotides are TGTGCCAGCAGCTTAGGTCTTGGAGATACGCAGTATTTT. Amino acids: CASSLGLGDTQYF.

This chain uses TRBV28 with TRBJ2-1; 11 positions agree with TRBD2. V lost 3 bases and J lost 6; bases outside the gene matches: 4. CDR1 is MDHEN, CDR2 SYDVKM, per germline. CDR3 size: 15 residues. This chain's CDR3 is CASSFGTSGSNEQFF. In DNA form, the CDR3 reads TGTGCCAGCAGTTTCGGGACTAGCGGCAGCAATGAGCAGTTCTTC.